The next 26 T cell receptor beta chains were all read from a single sample in a study of T cell repertoires in cytomegalovirus infection. TCRdb passed the reads through MiXCR, listing each CDR3 protein once. The repertoire holds about 230,000 distinct CDR3 sequences, with approximately 7% as singletons. The sample was PBMCs. The receptors originated from a human donor in good health (CMV status not recorded). Some clones in this sample may be carry-over from other donors' samples.

The chain joins TRBV14 to TRBJ1-2; TRBD1 matches 7 bases. CDR1 is SGHDN, CDR2 FVKESK, per germline. V lost 6 bases and J lost 7; bases outside the gene matches: 8. The CDR3 runs to 13 residues. The CDR3: CASRQTGTSGYTF. In DNA form, the CDR3 reads TGTGCCAGCAGACAGACAGGGACTTCTGGCTACACCTTC.

There are many counts of this clonotype. This sequence joins TRBV4-1 and TRBJ1-1, with D hard to call. Germline V gene data show CDR1 as MGHRA and CDR2 as YSYEKL. V dropped 1 base and J dropped 12 bases, with 9 bases sitting between them. CDR3 length equals 11 residues. The CDR3 DNA is TGCGCCAGCAGCCAAGGGGCCGGATCTTTCTTT. Residues: CASSQGAGSFF.

In this sample, this clonotype turned up many times. The V and J genes are TRBV20-1 and TRBJ2-4; tentatively, D is TRBD2 (7 bases). The CDR3 is made up of 17 amino acids. Germline assignment: CDR1 DFQATT and CDR2 SNEGSKA (reference sequence). The V end was cut by 0 bases, the J end by 1 base, with 16 bases between. The CDR3 spells CSARDLGRGPAKNIQYF. The CDR3 bases are TGCAGTGCTAGAGATCTGGGGCGGGGGCCTGCCAAAAACATTCAGTACTTC.

The table lists this clonotype with many counts. The V and J genes are TRBV12-3 or TRBV12-4 and TRBJ2-2; D is possibly TRBD2 (6 bases). The CDR3 spans 14 residues. Trimming took off 6 bases at V and 1 base at J, with 9 bases between the two ends. The CDR3 DNA reads TGTGCCAGCAGACTAGCCGTGAACACCGGGGAGCTGTTTTTT. This gives the protein CASRLAVNTGELFF.

This clonotype was recorded at least ten times. The genes are TRBV6-1 and TRBJ1-2; 7 positions match TRBD1. Trimming removed 5 bases from V and 3 bases from J; junction bases left unmatched: 6. Germline V gene data show CDR1 as MNHNS and CDR2 as SASEGT. This CDR3 spans 14 amino acids. CDR3 region: CASSFIGTDYGYTF. DNA for the CDR3: TGTGCCAGCAGTTTCATCGGGACAGACTATGGCTACACCTTC.

There are a few counts of this clonotype. V is TRBV20-1 and J is TRBJ2-4; D possibly corresponds to TRBD2 (5 bases). Germline CDR1 and CDR2: DFQATT and SNEGSKA (reference sequence). The CDR3 is made up of 16 amino acids. Trimming left V 4 bases short and J 0 bases short, with 16 bases between. For the CDR3, the DNA is TGCAGTGCTACCCTCGGACGGACTCTAGCCAAAAACATTCAGTACTTC. Its translation is CSATLGRTLAKNIQYF.

This clonotype occurred many times. The chain links TRBV12-3 or TRBV12-4 to TRBJ1-5, with no clear D. V was shortened by 4 bases and J by 11 bases, with 18 bases between the two germline ends. CDR3 length: 14 residues. As DNA, the CDR3 is TGTGCCAGCAGTTCCTATCCTATCGTGCCCTCCCAGCATTTT. Amino acid sequence: CASSSYPIVPSQHF.

About this clonotype itself: This may stem from a read error, because a much larger clone lies one nucleotide away. The chain employs TRBV19 and TRBJ2-1; 14 nucleotides line up with TRBD2. Trimming removed 7 bases from V and 6 bases from J; junction bases left unmatched: 8. There are 16 residues in the CDR3. Germline V CDR1 and CDR2: LNHDA, SQIVND (reference sequence). CDR3 residues: CASNRLAGGPSNEQFF. The CDR3 DNA reads TGTGCCAGTAACCGACTAGCGGGGGGGCCAAGCAATGAGCAGTTCTTC. The full variable domain, with the rest looked up from reference TRBV19 and TRBJ2-1, is DGGITQSPKYLFRKEGQNVTLSCEQNLNHDAMYWYRQDPGQGLRLIYYSQIVNDFQKGDIAEGYSVSREKKESFPLTVTSAQKNPTAFYLCASNRLAGGPSNEQFFGPGTRLTVL.

This clonotype was observed many times. The V gene is TRBV28, the J gene TRBJ2-7, with 8 bases lining up with TRBD1. Germline lookup yields CDR1 MDHEN and CDR2 SYDVKM. The CDR3 has 15 residues. The trim removed 6 bases at V and 3 bases at J, leaving 10 bases unmatched. CDR3 in DNA: TGTGCCAGCAGCACTCCGGGACAGGCCCTCTACGAGCAGTACTTC. This gives the protein CASSTPGQALYEQYF.

This clonotype has a count of ten or more. The V call is TRBV7-2, the J call TRBJ2-7, with D perhaps matching TRBD1 or TRBD2 (6 bases each). In germline, CDR1 is SGHTA, CDR2 FQGNSA. CDR3 length: 15 amino acids. The V and J ends lost 2 bases and 4 bases respectively, with 15 bases between them. CDR3 sequence: CASSLIIPGAYEQYF. CDR3 DNA: TGTGCCAGCAGCTTAATTATACCGGGGGCTTACGAGCAGTACTTC.

The table lists this clonotype with many counts. This sequence joins TRBV2 and TRBJ2-5; the D gene could be TRBD1 or TRBD2 (6 bases each). The CDR3 extends over 15 amino acids. CDR1 is SNHLY and CDR2 is FYNNEI in the germline V gene. V lost 8 bases, J lost 2 bases, and 18 bases lay in between. CDR3 sequence (DNA): TGTGCCAGCGGACCCGGGGGACAACGACAAGAGACCCAGTACTTC. Translating gives CASGPGGQRQETQYF.

The genes are TRBV6-6 and TRBJ2-1; D gene uncertain. The CDR3 length is 14 residues. V lost 2 bases, J lost 5 bases, and 10 bases lay in between. Germline lookup yields CDR1 MNHNY and CDR2 SVGAGI (reference sequence). The DNA of the CDR3 is TGTGCCAGCAGTTACGTGGGCACCCACAATGAGCAGTTCTTC. This codes for CASSYVGTHNEQFF.

This clonotype was observed at least ten times. The chain is built from TRBV7-3 and TRBJ1-1; unclear D gene. The V gene lost 4 bases and the J gene lost 8 bases, with 14 bases spanning the gap. The CDR3 length is 13 residues. Germline CDR1 reads SGHTA; CDR2 reads FQGTGA. In DNA form, the CDR3 reads TGTGCCAGCAGCTCCACCCCCGCCCGAGAAGCTTTCTTT. Its protein is CASSSTPAREAFF.

This clonotype has ten or more counts. The DNA of the CDR3 is TGTGCCAGCAGCTTGGGGGGACTTGGCGAGCAGTACTTC. Translation: CASSLGGLGEQYF. The J gene is TRBJ2-7, the V gene TRBV7-2, with a tentative D call TRBD2 (6 bases). Trimming removed 3 bases at V and 6 bases at J, with 12 bases between. In germline, CDR1 is SGHTA, CDR2 FQGNSA. This CDR3 has 13 residues.

On this clonotype: Given a much more abundant clone one base away, this may be a read error. The CDR3 does not close with the conserved phenylalanine or tryptophan, likely indicating a read error. This chain links TRBV29-1 with TRBJ1-2; no reliable D call. This CDR3 comprises 8 residues. Germline loops: CDR1 SQVTM, CDR2 ANQGSEA. V lost 7 bases and J 6 bases, leaving 3 bases between the germline ends. The DNA of the CDR3 is TGCAGCGCTGATGGCTACACCTAC. Its translation is CSADGYTY.

At least ten counts were recorded for this clonotype. This chain joins TRBV2 and TRBJ2-7; TRBD1 might be the D (5 bases). The CDR3 totals 12 residues. Trimming removed 4 bases from V and 1 base from J, with 5 bases in between. In germline, CDR1 is SNHLY, CDR2 FYNNEI. The CDR3 sequence: CASSGQSYEQYF. The DNA of the CDR3 is TGTGCCAGCAGTGGACAGTCCTACGAGCAGTACTTC. Looking up the rest from reference TRBV2 and TRBJ2-7 gives the full variable domain: EPEVTQTPSHQVTQMGQEVILRCVPISNHLYFYWYRQILGQKVEFLVSFYNNEISEKSEIFDDQFSVERPDGSNFTLKIRSTKLEDSAMYFCASSGQSYEQYFGPGTRLTVT.

This chain uses TRBV7-9 with TRBJ1-4, with TRBD1 matching 8 bases. The V gene end was trimmed by 5 bases and the J gene end by 5 bases; junction bases not matched to a gene: 7. Germline V gene sequence: CDR1 SEHNR, CDR2 FQNEAQ (reference sequence). The length of the CDR3 is 15 residues. The CDR3 sequence: CASSTRTGRNEKLFF. The CDR3, as DNA: TGTGCCAGCAGCACGAGGACAGGGCGGAATGAAAAACTGTTTTTT.

In this sample, this clonotype turned up many times. The rearrangement links TRBV29-1 to TRBJ2-3, with D perhaps matching TRBD1 or TRBD2 (5 bases each). CDR1 SQVTM and CDR2 ANQGSEA come from the germline V gene. The V end lost 2 bases, the J end lost 8 bases, and 14 bases lay between the germline ends. The CDR3 length is 13 residues. The CDR3 protein is CSVEPGLVGTQYF. The CDR3 DNA reads as TGCAGCGTTGAACCGGGGCTGGTCGGTACGCAGTATTTT.

This clonotype has a count of ten or more. The chain couples TRBV29-1 to TRBJ1-5, with 7 bases matching TRBD1. The length of the CDR3 is 12 residues. CDR1 and CDR2 (germline): SQVTM, ANQGSEA. Unmatched junction bases numbered 5, after V lost 7 bases and J lost 5 bases. CDR3 DNA: TGCAGCGCCGGAGACAGGGATCAGCCCCAGCATTTT. It yields the protein CSAGDRDQPQHF.

This clonotype was observed many times. This chain uses TRBV7-9 with TRBJ2-1, with 9 nucleotides matching TRBD2. The V gene's germline CDR1 is SEHNR and CDR2 FQNEAQ (reference sequence). V dropped 3 bases and J dropped 1; count of bases not matched to a gene: 1. The CDR3 spans 15 residues. The CDR3 DNA is TGTGCCAGCAGCTTCCTAGCGGGGTCCTACAATGAGCAGTTCTTC. Its translation is CASSFLAGSYNEQFF.

This clonotype was counted many times. The rearrangement links TRBV7-2 to TRBJ2-7; TRBD1 matches 7 bases. Germline V gene data show CDR1 as SGHTA and CDR2 as FQGNSA. CDR3 length: 12 residues. Trimming at V came to 5 bases and at J to 6 bases, leaving 4 bases not matched to a gene. CDR3 bases: TGTGCCAGCAGCAGAGGGGGCGCCGAGCAGTACTTC. Translation gives CASSRGGAEQYF.

By share of the sample, this clonotype is medium-sized (0.01 to 0.1%). J is TRBJ2-3 and V is TRBV7-2; no clear D. The CDR3 runs to 12 residues. Germline CDR1 is SGHTA and CDR2 is FQGNSA. The germline V and J ends were trimmed by 5 bases and 3 bases, with 6 bases remaining between them. The CDR3 nucleotides read TGTGCCAGCAGCCTAAGAACAGATACGCAGTATTTT. It specifies CASSLRTDTQYF. The full variable domain, completed using reference TRBV7-2 and TRBJ2-3, is GAGVSQSPSNKVTEKGKDVELRCDPISGHTALYWYRQSLGQGLEFLIYFQGNSAPDKSGLPSDRFSAERTGGSVSTLTIQRTQQEDSAVYLCASSLRTDTQYFGPGTRLTVL.

There are many counts of this clonotype. The rearrangement uses TRBV28 and TRBJ1-5, with 9 bases aligning to TRBD1. This CDR3 region has 14 residues. Looked up from germline, CDR1 is MDHEN and CDR2 is SYDVKM. The J segment lost 3 bases and the V segment lost 7 bases, leaving 4 bases of the junction unmatched. This CDR3 is CASTRDRVNQPQHF. CDR3 nucleotide sequence: TGTGCCAGCACCCGGGACAGGGTCAATCAGCCCCAGCATTTT.

This clonotype was counted many times. This chain joins TRBV7-8 and TRBJ1-1; no definite D call. The CDR3 covers 14 residues. CDR1 is SGHVS, CDR2 FQNEAQ, per germline. The germline V and J ends were trimmed by 2 bases and 1 base, with 8 bases remaining between them. CDR3 DNA: TGTGCCAGCAGCTTAAGTGGTCAGAACACTGAAGCTTTCTTT. Translating it yields CASSLSGQNTEAFF. Drawing the rest from reference TRBV7-8 and TRBJ1-1, the complete variable domain is GAGVSQSPRYKVAKRGQDVALRCDPISGHVSLFWYQQALGQGPEFLTYFQNEAQLDKSGLPSDRFFAERPEGSVSTLKIQRTQQEDSAVYLCASSLSGQNTEAFFGQGTRLTVV.

The rearrangement links TRBV10-3 to TRBJ1-2, with D unresolved. Germline V gives CDR1 ENHRY, CDR2 SYGVKD. The CDR3 consists of 13 residues. Trimming cost V 7 bases and J 2 bases, with 11 bases left between them. The CDR3 here is CAITASENYGYTF. CDR3 coding DNA: TGTGCCATCACGGCCAGCGAAAACTATGGCTACACCTTC.

This clonotype was picked up many times. The CDR3 region has the DNA TGCAGCGTTGAAAAAGGGGCGTACAATGAGCAGTTCTTC. This gives the protein CSVEKGAYNEQFF. The rearrangement uses TRBV29-1 and TRBJ2-1, with D possibly matching TRBD1 (5 bases). Germline V CDR1 and CDR2: SQVTM, ANQGSEA. CDR3 length: 13 residues. V lost 2 bases, J lost 4 bases, and 9 bases lay in between.